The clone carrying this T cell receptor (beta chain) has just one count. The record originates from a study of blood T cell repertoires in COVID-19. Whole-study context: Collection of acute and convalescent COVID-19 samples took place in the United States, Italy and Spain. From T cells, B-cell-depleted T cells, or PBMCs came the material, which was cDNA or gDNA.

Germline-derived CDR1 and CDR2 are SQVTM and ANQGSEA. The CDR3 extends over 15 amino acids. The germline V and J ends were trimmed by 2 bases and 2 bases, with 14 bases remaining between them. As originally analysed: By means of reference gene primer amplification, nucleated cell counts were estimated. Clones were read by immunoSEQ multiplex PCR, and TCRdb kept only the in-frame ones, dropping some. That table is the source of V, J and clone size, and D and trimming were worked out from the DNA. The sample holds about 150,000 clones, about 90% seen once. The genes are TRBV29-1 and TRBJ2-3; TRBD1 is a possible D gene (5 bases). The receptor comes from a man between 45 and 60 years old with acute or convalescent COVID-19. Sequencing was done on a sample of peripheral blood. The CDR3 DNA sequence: TGCAGCGTTGAATTCGTAGGGGATCACACAGATACGCAGTATTTT. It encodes CSVEFVGDHTDTQYF.